Shown below are 25 T cell receptor beta chains from a single sample sequenced in a study of breast tumors, draining lymph nodes, adjacent tissues. TCRdb recomputed calls from the multiplex PCR reads with MiXCR, one row per CDR3 protein. The repertoire includes approximately 14,000 distinct CDR3 sequences, around 50% of them detected once, and 30% to 35% sits in the top ten. Input material: tumor-adjacent breast tissue. The receptors stem from a female donor with breast cancer. Some clones in this sample may be carry-over from other donors' samples.

By share of the sample, this clonotype is medium-sized (0.01 to 0.1%). The rearrangement joins TRBV2 to TRBJ2-5; 10 bases align to TRBD1. V lost 5 bases and J lost 1; bases outside the gene matches: 4. CDR3 size: 15 residues. Germline assignment: CDR1 SNHLY and CDR2 FYNNEI. The CDR3 loop reads CASSSGTGVQETQYF. The CDR3 region has the DNA TGTGCCAGCAGTTCCGGGACAGGGGTCCAAGAGACCCAGTACTTC.

The J gene is TRBJ2-1, the V gene TRBV7-3; TRBD2 matches 8 bases. CDR3 size: 17 residues. Germline trimming cut 0 bases from V and 3 bases from J; bases unmatched to any gene: 7. CDR1 is SGHTA and CDR2 is FQGTGA in the germline V gene. The CDR3 region has the DNA TGTGCCAGCAGCTTAACCGGGCTCAGCGGGGGCTACAATGAGCAGTTCTTC. This gives the protein CASSLTGLSGGYNEQFF.

The rearrangement links TRBV19 to TRBJ2-3; D ambiguous. The germline V gene has CDR1 LNHDA and CDR2 SQIVND (reference sequence). The CDR3 is 14 amino acids. Between the trimmed V and J ends, which lost 7 bases and 0 bases, there was a span of 11 bases. Here the CDR3 reads CASMDLGSTDTQYF. The DNA of the CDR3 is TGTGCCAGTATGGACCTGGGGAGCACAGATACGCAGTATTTT.

This clonotype rates as medium-sized (0.01 to 0.1%). V gene TRBV19 combines with J gene TRBJ2-3; D gene ambiguous. There are 14 residues in the CDR3. Trimming pared 3 bases from V and 1 base from J, leaving 8 bases between. CDR1 is LNHDA and CDR2 is SQIVND in the germline V gene (reference sequence). CDR3 sequence reads: CASSIEVRTDTQYF. The CDR3 DNA reads as TGTGCCAGTAGTATCGAAGTGCGCACAGATACGCAGTATTTT.

With respect to this clonotype: One end of the junction varies from germline; a read error may be responsible. V and J are TRBV20-1 and TRBJ1-6; 8 nucleotides agree with TRBD1. CDR1 and CDR2 (germline): DFQATT, SNEGSKA (reference sequence). This CDR3 has 14 residues. DNA of the CDR3: TGCAGTGCTAGAGTGACAGGGGAGAATTCGCCCCTCCACTTT. This encodes CSARVTGENSPLHF.

This clonotype was counted at least ten times. A much more abundant neighbour one base away suggests this may be a read error. The chain employs TRBV19 and TRBJ1-2; D is perhaps TRBD1 (6 bases). The CDR3 length is 12 residues. Per germline, CDR1 LNHDA and CDR2 SQIVND (reference sequence). CDR3 in amino acids: CTSSPQGTGYTF. In nucleotides, the CDR3 is TGTACCAGTAGCCCGCAGGGGACCGGCTACACCTTC.

The rearrangement uses TRBV29-1 and TRBJ2-5; TRBD2 aligns across 12 bases. Germline CDR1 SQVTM, CDR2 ANQGSEA. V lost 4 bases to trimming and J lost 4 bases; unmatched junction nucleotides: 7. This CDR3 is built from 15 residues. CDR3 DNA: TGCAGCGTTGGCCTAGCGGGAGGGGTTGGAGAGACCCAGTACTTC. Its protein product is CSVGLAGGVGETQYF. The whole variable domain, remainder taken from reference TRBV29-1 and TRBJ2-5, is SAVISQKPSRDICQRGTSLTIQCQVDSQVTMMFWYRQQPGQSLTLIATANQGSEATYESGFVIDKFPISRPNLTFSTLTVSNMSPEDSSIYLCSVGLAGGVGETQYFGPGTRLLVL.

This clonotype was seen only once. V and J are TRBV15 and TRBJ2-5; the D call may be TRBD1 or TRBD2 (5 bases each). The germline V gene encodes CDR1 LNHNV and CDR2 YYDKDF (reference sequence). The V and J ends lost 5 bases and 9 bases respectively, with 10 bases between them. The CDR3 contains 11 residues. This CDR3 reads CATSLLGAQYF. The CDR3 bases are TGTGCCACCAGCTTGCTGGGGGCCCAGTACTTC.

The chain recombines TRBV5-1 with TRBJ2-7; no clear D gene. Germline V gene lookup returns CDR1 SGHRS and CDR2 YFSETQ. This CDR3 spans 14 amino acids. V lost 1 base and J lost 0, with 8 bases in between. The CDR3 reads CASSLTAYSYEQYF. CDR3 in DNA: TGCGCCAGCAGCTTGACAGCTTACTCCTACGAGCAGTACTTC.

This clonotype was observed at least ten times. A read error may be the cause here, since a much bigger clone is one base away. The chain is built from TRBV5-8 and TRBJ2-7; 9 nucleotides match TRBD1. This CDR3 comprises 17 residues. Unmatched junction bases numbered 11, after V lost 0 bases and J lost 4 bases. Germline loops: CDR1 SGHTS, CDR2 YDEGEE. Here the CDR3 reads CASSLGTAQGAGYEQYF. The CDR3 DNA reads as TGTGCCAGCAGCTTGGGAACGGCACAGGGGGCGGGATACGAGCAGTACTTC. The full variable domain, with the rest looked up from reference TRBV5-8 and TRBJ2-7, is EAGVTQSPTHLIKTRGQQATLRCSPISGHTSVYWYQQALGLGLQFLLWYDEGEERNRGNFPPRFSGRQFPNYSSELNVNALELEDSALYLCASSLGTAQGAGYEQYFGPGTRLTVT.

This rearrangement joins TRBV6-2 or TRBV6-3 to TRBJ2-3; unclear D gene. The CDR3 contains 11 residues. Trimming left V 5 bases short and J 5 bases short, with 5 bases between. Germline assignment: CDR1 MNHEY and CDR2 SVGEGT. CDR3 residues: CASSPRDTQYF. CDR3 DNA sequence: TGTGCCAGCAGTCCCAGAGATACGCAGTATTTT.

This clonotype was seen a single time. The chain recombines TRBV6-6 with TRBJ2-3, with TRBD2 matching over 9 bases. Germline loops: CDR1 MNHNY, CDR2 SVGAGI (reference sequence). The CDR3 runs to 17 residues. The trim removed 5 bases at V and 5 bases at J, leaving 14 bases unmatched. The CDR3 DNA reads TGTGCCAGCAGTCCCCGAAGGGGGCGGGAGGGTGTAGATACGCAGTATTTT. As protein: CASSPRRGREGVDTQYF.

About this clonotype itself: This may be a read error, as it is one base from a much larger clone. The rearrangement joins TRBV19 to TRBJ1-1, with 7 positions matching TRBD1. Germline trimming cut 10 bases from V and 6 bases from J; bases unmatched to any gene: 17. This CDR3 is built from 15 residues. CDR1 is LNHDA, CDR2 SQIVND, per germline (reference sequence). CDR3: CATTKGGAPRAEAFF. In DNA, the CDR3 is TGTGCCACCACAAAAGGGGGCGCGCCAAGGGCTGAAGCTTTCTTT.

This chain uses TRBV7-6 with TRBJ1-4, with TRBD1 as a possible D gene (5 bases). V lost 1 base, J lost 8 bases, and 8 bases lay in between. CDR1 and CDR2 from the germline V gene are SGHVS and FNYEAQ. The CDR3 totals 13 residues. The CDR3 protein is CASSLVQGEKLFF. In DNA form, the CDR3 reads TGTGCCAGCAGCTTAGTGCAGGGAGAAAAACTGTTTTTT.

The rearrangement links TRBV15 to TRBJ2-2, with unresolved D. Germline lookup yields CDR1 LNHNV and CDR2 YYDKDF (reference sequence). The CDR3 totals 15 residues. Trimming removed 2 bases at V and 6 bases at J, with 13 bases between. DNA of the CDR3: TGTGCCACCAGCAGATTGACCGGTTTGGCCGGGGAGCTGTTTTTT. Translating it yields CATSRLTGLAGELFF.

This clonotype was recorded at least ten times. This sequence joins TRBV27 and TRBJ2-3; TRBD2 matches at 9 bases. CDR1 and CDR2 from the germline V gene are MNHEY and SMNVEV (reference sequence). CDR3 length: 18 amino acids. Trimming removed 4 bases from V and 6 bases from J; junction bases left unmatched: 17. Written as DNA, the CDR3 is TGTGCCAGCAGTTCCAAACCCACCCGGGCGGGGGGGCGTGATACGCAGTATTTT. Translating gives CASSSKPTRAGGRDTQYF.

The chain uses TRBV3-1 and TRBJ1-1; no firm D call. The CDR3 runs to 13 residues. The V end was cut by 2 bases, the J end by 4 bases, with 8 bases between. Germline values: CDR1 LGHDT, CDR2 YNNKEL (reference sequence). The CDR3 bases are TGTGCCAGCAGCCAACATTCCGGCACTGAAGCTTTCTTT. Protein: CASSQHSGTEAFF. Filled out from reference TRBV3-1 and TRBJ1-1, the complete variable domain reads DTAVSQTPKYLVTQMGNDKSIKCEQNLGHDTMYWYKQDSKKFLKIMFSYNNKELIINETVPNRFSPKSPDKAHLNLHINSLELGDSAVYFCASSQHSGTEAFFGQGTRLTVV.

As for this clonotype: This could be a read error, since a much larger clone is one nucleotide away. The gene calls are TRBV11-3 and TRBJ1-1; TRBD1 matches 8 bases. Per germline, CDR1 SGHNT and CDR2 YENEEA. V lost 5 bases, J lost 0 bases, and 11 bases stayed unmatched. The CDR3 totals 17 residues. CDR3 residues: CASSPRRQGFVNTEAFF. The CDR3 coding sequence is TGTGCCAGCAGCCCGCGGAGACAGGGGTTTGTGAACACTGAAGCTTTCTTT.

This chain joins TRBV4-3 and TRBJ2-2; D unclear. Germline lookup yields CDR1 LGHNA and CDR2 YSLEER. Trimming removed 3 bases from V and 0 bases from J, with 5 bases in between. This CDR3 spans 14 amino acids. CDR3 sequence: CASSHFSNTGELFF. Written as DNA, the CDR3 is TGCGCCAGCAGCCACTTCTCGAACACCGGGGAGCTGTTTTTT.

This clonotype was counted ten times or more. J is TRBJ1-1 and V is TRBV7-8; maybe TRBD1 (5 bases). The CDR3 is made up of 14 amino acids. The germline V gene has CDR1 SGHVS and CDR2 FQNEAQ. V was clipped by 1 base and J by 1 base, with 7 bases between them. Here the CDR3 reads CASSLVQGNTEAFF. The CDR3 bases are TGTGCCAGCAGCTTAGTGCAGGGGAACACTGAAGCTTTCTTT.

The chain links TRBV7-9 to TRBJ1-4; D remains unclear. CDR1 is SEHNR, CDR2 FQNEAQ, per germline (reference sequence). The CDR3 runs to 13 residues. Trimming cost V 5 bases and J 6 bases, with 10 bases left between them. The DNA for the CDR3 is TGTGCCAGCAGCCTCCCCCAATATGAAAAACTGTTTTTT. Translating gives CASSLPQYEKLFF. Using reference TRBV7-9 and TRBJ1-4 for the parts outside the CDR3, the full variable domain is DTGVSQNPRHKITKRGQNVTFRCDPISEHNRLYWYRQTLGQGPEFLTYFQNEAQLEKSRLLSDRFSAERPKGSFSTLEIQRTEQGDSAMYLCASSLPQYEKLFFGSGTQLSVL.

The chain uses TRBV6-2 or TRBV6-3 and TRBJ1-2; D gene ambiguous. Germline assignment: CDR1 MNHEY and CDR2 SVGEGT. The length of the CDR3 is 16 residues. V was shortened by 6 bases and J by 3 bases, with 20 bases between the two germline ends. CDR3 in amino acids: CASRESLRAGDYGYTF. In DNA, the CDR3 is TGTGCCAGCAGGGAATCCCTGCGGGCCGGAGACTATGGCTACACCTTC.

This sequence joins TRBV4-1 and TRBJ2-3; TRBD1 is a possible D gene (6 bases). This CDR3 is built from 16 residues. The V gene lost 4 bases and the J gene lost 1 base, with 15 bases spanning the gap. The germline CDR1 and CDR2 sequences are MGHRA and YSYEKL. CDR3 protein: CASSLIPGQRTDTQYF. In DNA, the CDR3 is TGCGCCAGCAGCCTGATACCGGGACAACGCACAGATACGCAGTATTTT.

V usage is TRBV12-3 or TRBV12-4 and J usage is TRBJ2-1; 8 bases agree with TRBD2. The trim removed 8 bases at V and 6 bases at J, leaving 12 bases unmatched. The CDR3 covers 15 residues. The CDR3 is CASVSSGSRLNEQFF. The DNA for the CDR3 is TGTGCCAGCGTTAGCAGCGGGAGCCGGCTCAATGAGCAGTTCTTC.

The chain has TRBV14 and TRBJ2-1, with 8 bases identical to TRBD2. The length of the CDR3 is 15 residues. Germline CDR1 SGHDN, CDR2 FVKESK. V shed 6 bases, J shed 3 bases, and the junction held 7 bases outside the gene matches. The CDR3 spells CASSYGTSLYNEQFF. Here the CDR3 DNA reads TGTGCCAGCAGTTACGGGACTAGTCTCTACAATGAGCAGTTCTTC. The complete variable domain, with remaining parts taken from reference TRBV14 and TRBJ2-1, reads EAGVTQFPSHSVIEKGQTVTLRCDPISGHDNLYWYRRVMGKEIKFLLHFVKESKQDESGMPNNRFLAERTGGTYSTLKVQPAELEDSGVYFCASSYGTSLYNEQFFGPGTRLTVL.